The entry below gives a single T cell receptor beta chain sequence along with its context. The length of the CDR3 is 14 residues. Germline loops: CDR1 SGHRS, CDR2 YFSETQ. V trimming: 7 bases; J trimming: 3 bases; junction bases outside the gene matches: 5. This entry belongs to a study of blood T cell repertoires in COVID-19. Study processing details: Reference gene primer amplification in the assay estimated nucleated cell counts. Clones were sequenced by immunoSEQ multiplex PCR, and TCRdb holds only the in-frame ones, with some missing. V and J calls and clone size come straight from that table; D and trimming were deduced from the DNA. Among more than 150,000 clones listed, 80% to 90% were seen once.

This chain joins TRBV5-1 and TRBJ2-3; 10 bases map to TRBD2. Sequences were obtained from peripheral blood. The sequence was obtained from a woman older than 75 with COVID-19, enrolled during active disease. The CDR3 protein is CASGPSGRTDTQYF. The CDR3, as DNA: TGCGCCAGCGGGCCTAGCGGGAGAACAGATACGCAGTATTTT.